The TCR beta chain under discussion was sequenced for a study of CXCR3-negative and CXCR3-positive naive CD8 T cells. Study summary: Collectively, the libraries yielded about 140 million TRB reads in total, at about 1.5 +/- 0.3 million per library. Study-wide points: Cryopreservation partially lowered CXCR3 expression, so most assays used fresh PBMCs. Similar TRBV-TRBJ usage was seen in naive cells (both CXCR3-negative and CXCR3-positive), but memory cells differed. CXCR3-positive naive cells had TRB CDR3s that were more hydrophobic than CXCR3-negative naive cells had. Diversity ran similarly high across both naive subsets but far lower in memory CD8+ cells.

Points on this clonotype: As yet, its antigen is unknown.

In preparing the TRB cDNA libraries, 5' RACE with UMI labels was used. TCRdb re-called the 5' RACE reads and gives one entry per CDR3 protein, without DNA. The table for this sample gives 150,000 to 180,000 distinct CDR3 sequences. CDR3 length: 16 residues. Germline V gene lookup returns CDR1 SEHNR and CDR2 FQNEAQ (reference sequence). V usage is TRBV7-9 and J usage is TRBJ2-1; lacking DNA, the TRBD1 call made by TCRdb goes unchecked. The clonotype originates from a human donor in good health. Some clones in this sample may be carry-over from other donors' samples. Sequences were obtained from naive CXCR3+ CD8+ T cells from blood. The sample's subset: CD45RO-CCR7+CD27+CD95- naive CD8+ T cells expressing CXCR3 (TNR3+). The CDR3 loop is CASSVSGYRGLNEQFF. The full variable domain, completed using reference TRBV7-9 and TRBJ2-1, is DTGVSQNPRHKITKRGQNVTFRCDPISEHNRLYWYRQTLGQGPEFLTYFQNEAQLEKSRLLSDRFSAERPKGSFSTLEIQRTEQGDSAMYLCASSVSGYRGLNEQFFGPGTRLTVL.